This TCR beta chain was retrieved from a study of control samples from healthy donors and cancer patients. TCRdb's copy holds only in-frame clones and misses some; the assay was immunoSEQ multiplex PCR. This table holds more than 20,000 clones, roughly four fifths found once. This CDR3 has 15 amino acids. The V gene lost 0 bases and the J gene lost 1 base, with 11 bases spanning the gap. Germline lookup yields CDR1 SGDLS and CDR2 YYNGEE. The sequenced sample consisted of PBMCs. The chain recombines TRBV9 with TRBJ2-7; D possibly corresponds to TRBD1 (6 bases). This sequence originates from a man in his 60s with head and neck cancer. The CDR3 nucleotides are TGTGCCAGCAGCGTAGAACCAGGGGTGTCCTACGAGCAGTACTTC. It yields the protein CASSVEPGVSYEQYF. Looking up the rest from reference TRBV9 and TRBJ2-7 gives the full variable domain: DSGVTQTPKHLITATGQRVTLRCSPRSGDLSVYWYQQSLDQGLQFLIQYYNGEERAKGNILERFSAQQFPDLHSELNLSSLELGDSALYFCASSVEPGVSYEQYFGPGTRLTVT.